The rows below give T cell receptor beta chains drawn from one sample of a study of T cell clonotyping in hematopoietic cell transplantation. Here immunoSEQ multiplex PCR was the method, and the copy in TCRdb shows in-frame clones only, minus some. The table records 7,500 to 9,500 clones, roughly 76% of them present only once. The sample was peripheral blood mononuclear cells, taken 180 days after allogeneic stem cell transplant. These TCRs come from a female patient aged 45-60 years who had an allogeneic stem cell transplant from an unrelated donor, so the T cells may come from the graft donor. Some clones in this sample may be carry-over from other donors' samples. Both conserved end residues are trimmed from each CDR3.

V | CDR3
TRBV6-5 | ASSRTAGNTIY
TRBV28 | ASSPPRGIHSPLH
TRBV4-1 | ASSFGGLAGVVGALETQY
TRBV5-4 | ASSLAEHAQETQY
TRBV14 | ASSRFWQVAQETQY
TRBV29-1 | SADTGGYYGYT
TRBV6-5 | ASSSSPSGKNQPQH
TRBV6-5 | ASSYMGGRNTGELF
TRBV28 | ASTLGLGEQF
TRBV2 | ASSEQTMAYNEQF
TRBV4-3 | ASSQPGQYNSPLH
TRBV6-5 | ASSSTGLRPLH
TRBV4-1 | AGSQETASNQPQH
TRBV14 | ASSLVPPAGGADTQY
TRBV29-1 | SVGAGDPGQPQH
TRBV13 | ASSSGTEETQY
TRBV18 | ASSRQGEYEQY
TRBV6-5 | ASSYSHSGNTIY
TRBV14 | ASSQDYGYDTQY
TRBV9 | ASSATSNQPQH
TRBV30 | AWSAGLSTDTQY
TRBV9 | ASSAGQGIYYEQY
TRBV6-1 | ATLLIRGTEAF
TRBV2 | ASSYTKDRGGSYSNQPQH
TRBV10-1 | ASSEMVRGERFRTDTQY
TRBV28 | ASTLGGSGNTIY
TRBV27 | ASSLSGAATGELF
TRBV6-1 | ATGWGGGNQPQH
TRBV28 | ASILGGLPTGELF
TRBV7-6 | ASSLARAGGRHEQY
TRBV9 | ASSVVLSGRAYNEQF